This T cell receptor (beta chain) stems from a study of shared clonotypes between healthy human individuals. Study-wide results and limits: What limited the represented genetic and exposure-history diversity was the small number of donors. Against clonotypes common to all four donors, non-shared ones had lower generation probabilities.

Repertoires were generated with immunoSEQ multiplex PCR, while TCRdb's copy carries only in-frame clones and drops some. The data show over a million clones, approximately 78% seen once. As regards this clone: What it binds is unknown.

Donors were healthy HIV-negative adults without recent acute infections or vaccinations. The clonotype was recovered from a young man in good health. Some clones in this sample may be carry-over from other donors' samples. Sequencing was carried out using memory CD4+ T cells from PBMCs. The subset is: CD45RA-negative fraction.

DNA of the CDR3: TGTGCCAGCAGTCCCCGTCCCAAGGGGGAAGGAAAACTGTTTTTT. Protein sequence: CASSPRPKGEGKLFF. The chain uses TRBV27 and TRBJ1-4, with TRBD1 as a possible D gene (6 bases). The CDR3 runs 15 residues. V was trimmed by 5 bases and J by 10 bases, leaving 20 bases between them. In germline, CDR1 is MNHEY, CDR2 SMNVEV (reference sequence).